The 19 T cell receptor beta chains below come from one sample, sequenced in a study of glioma-infiltrating T cells after dendritic cell vaccination. Time point: after dendritic cell vaccination, including at tumor progression/relapse. The protocol was immunoSEQ multiplex PCR, while the TCRdb copy is restricted to in-frame clones and leaves out a portion. The data contain about 46,000 clones, about nine tenths of them singletons. The input for sequencing was blood, taken after dendritic cell vaccination. The origin of the receptors is a human donor with glioblastoma.

This clone was observed a handful of times. This rearrangement joins TRBV10-3 to TRBJ1-3; TRBD1 matches 7 bases. Looked up from germline, CDR1 is ENHRY and CDR2 is SYGVKD. The CDR3 is 14 residues long. The ends lost 6 bases at V and 2 bases at J; junction bases unmatched: 4. The CDR3: CAIRKDRAGNTIYF. DNA of the CDR3: TGTGCCATCAGAAAAGACAGGGCTGGAAACACCATATATTTT.

This chain joins TRBV9 and TRBJ1-1; D ambiguous. Trimming stripped 4 bases from V and 1 base from J, with 14 bases between. The CDR3 covers 15 residues. Germline CDR1 reads SGDLS; CDR2 reads YYNGEE. The DNA for the CDR3 is TGTGCCAGCAGCCCACTAGGGCATCAGAACACTGAAGCTTTCTTT. This sequence encodes CASSPLGHQNTEAFF.

This clone was seen only once. The CDR3 DNA is TGTGCCGGACGGACAGGAGACAATGAGCAGTTCTTC. This translates into CAGRTGDNEQFF. The chain uses TRBV6-6 and TRBJ2-1; 7 positions match TRBD1. The length of the CDR3 is 12 residues. V shed 11 bases, J shed 5 bases, and the junction held 6 bases outside the gene matches. Germline V gene lookup returns CDR1 MNHNY and CDR2 SVGAGI (reference sequence).

This clone was observed a few times. The conserved final phenylalanine or tryptophan is absent from the CDR3, which likely points to a read error. It is unclear where the CDR3 begins or ends on the DNA, so no DNA is shown, and the CDR3 is as TCRdb lists it. The chain carries TRBV27 and TRBJ2-7; TRBD1 reflects the table's D call only, with no check against the DNA. The CDR3 has 15 amino acids, counting both end residues. In germline, CDR1 is MNHEY, CDR2 SMNVEV (reference sequence). CDR3 sequence: CASRPTGTGGAVGRD.

The chain carries TRBV7-9 and TRBJ2-5; perhaps TRBD2 as D (6 bases). Trimming stripped 4 bases from V and 5 bases from J, with 17 bases between. This CDR3 has 15 residues. Germline loops: CDR1 SEHNR, CDR2 FQNEAQ (reference sequence). CDR3 sequence reads: CASSSPNDRGETQYF. Here the CDR3 DNA reads TGTGCCAGCAGCTCCCCCAACGACCGGGGGGAGACCCAGTACTTC.

The chain combines TRBV19 with TRBJ2-7, with TRBD2 matching 8 bases. The V and J ends lost 9 bases and 1 base, in that order; junction bases with no gene match: 2. There are 12 residues in the CDR3. From germline, CDR1 is LNHDA and CDR2 SQIVND (reference sequence). Here the CDR3 reads CARERGSYEQYF. CDR3 coding DNA: TGTGCCAGGGAGCGGGGGTCCTACGAGCAGTACTTC. Full variable domain (remainder filled in from reference TRBV19 and TRBJ2-7): DGGITQSPKYLFRKEGQNVTLSCEQNLNHDAMYWYRQDPGQGLRLIYYSQIVNDFQKGDIAEGYSVSREKKESFPLTVTSAQKNPTAFYLCARERGSYEQYFGPGTRLTVT.

The chain has TRBV6-6 and TRBJ2-1, with TRBD2 matching over 11 bases. This CDR3 is built from 15 residues. The V and J ends lost 8 bases and 12 bases, in that order; junction bases with no gene match: 15. CDR1 and CDR2 (germline): MNHNY, SVGAGI (reference sequence). The CDR3 DNA reads TGTGCCAGCCGACTAGCGGGGTCCACCTCACAATCGCAGTTCTTC. Its translation is CASRLAGSTSQSQFF.

V is TRBV28 and J is TRBJ2-1, with TRBD2 matching 10 bases. The ends lost 7 bases at V and 4 bases at J; junction bases unmatched: 7. Per the germline V gene, CDR1 is MDHEN and CDR2 is SYDVKM. The CDR3 runs 15 residues. The CDR3 protein is CASTQTSGRYNEQFF. Written as DNA, the CDR3 is TGTGCCAGCACCCAGACTAGCGGGCGGTACAATGAGCAGTTCTTC. The variable domain in full, with the rest retrieved from reference TRBV28 and TRBJ2-1, is DVKVTQSSRYLVKRTGEKVFLECVQDMDHENMFWYRQDPGLGLRLIYFSYDVKMKEKGDIPEGYSVSREKKERFSLILESASTNQTSMYLCASTQTSGRYNEQFFGPGTRLTVL.

This sequence joins TRBV5-1 and TRBJ1-3, with unresolved D. Germline CDR1 reads SGHRS; CDR2 reads YFSETQ. The CDR3 is 14 residues long. The V end was cut by 1 base, the J end by 6 bases, with 11 bases between. The CDR3 here is CASSLRGISNTIYF. The CDR3 coding sequence is TGCGCCAGCAGCTTGAGAGGGATTTCAAACACCATATATTTT.

This sequence joins TRBV2 and TRBJ1-1, with 10 nucleotides matching TRBD1. The trim removed 6 bases at V and 8 bases at J, leaving 9 bases unmatched. The CDR3 is 14 amino acids. Germline CDR1 SNHLY, CDR2 FYNNEI. The CDR3 region is CASRTPGQGQEAFF. In nucleotides, the CDR3 is TGTGCCAGCAGGACCCCGGGACAGGGGCAGGAAGCTTTCTTT.

This chain connects TRBV6-1 to TRBJ1-1; no clear D. In germline, CDR1 is MNHNS, CDR2 SASEGT. The V and J ends lost 2 bases and 0 bases respectively, with 10 bases between them. This CDR3 comprises 15 residues. The CDR3 reads CASSEHGGMNTEAFF. The CDR3 DNA sequence: TGTGCCAGCAGTGAACATGGAGGGATGAACACTGAAGCTTTCTTT.

The rearrangement links TRBV5-1 to TRBJ2-2, with unresolved D. V lost 1 base and J 0 bases, leaving 10 bases between the germline ends. The CDR3 totals 16 residues. From germline, CDR1 is SGHRS and CDR2 YFSETQ. Here the CDR3 DNA reads TGCGCCAGCAGCTTGCTTGAACTCTCGAACACCGGGGAGCTGTTTTTT. This translates into CASSLLELSNTGELFF.

V gene TRBV6-1 combines with J gene TRBJ2-2; no reliable D call. This CDR3 spans 13 amino acids. Trimming took 2 bases from V and 4 from J, leaving 5 bases between them. Germline V gene lookup returns CDR1 MNHNS and CDR2 SASEGT. This CDR3 reads CASSESGTGELFF. The CDR3 coding sequence is TGTGCCAGCAGTGAATCGGGCACCGGGGAGCTGTTTTTT.

V gene TRBV9 combines with J gene TRBJ2-1; possibly TRBD2 for D (6 bases). Germline V gives CDR1 SGDLS, CDR2 YYNGEE. Trimming cost V 0 bases and J 2 bases, with 9 bases left between them. The CDR3 sequence is 15 residues long. CDR3 DNA: TGTGCCAGCAGCGTAGGTGCGGGGACCTACAATGAGCAGTTCTTC. Encoded protein: CASSVGAGTYNEQFF.

The gene calls are TRBV21-1 and TRBJ2-7; the D segment call TRBD1 is taken from the table without a DNA check. TRBV21-1 is classified as a pseudogene. CDR3 length: 13 residues. CDR3 DNA: TGTGCCAGCAGCTCCGCAGGGCCCAGGGAGCAGTACTTC. This encodes CASSSAGPREQYF.

The chain combines TRBV28 with TRBJ1-3, with D perhaps matching TRBD1 (5 bases). Trimming removed 3 bases at V and 0 bases at J, with 9 bases between. In germline, CDR1 is MDHEN, CDR2 SYDVKM. The CDR3 has 15 amino acids. CDR3 nucleotides: TGTGCCAGCAGTTTGGCAGGGAACTCTGGAAACACCATATATTTT. It codes for CASSLAGNSGNTIYF.

V gene TRBV27 combines with J gene TRBJ2-3; 9 nucleotides line up with TRBD2. The CDR3 is 16 residues long. V gave up 3 bases and J gave up 1 base; unmatched junction bases: 5. CDR1 MNHEY and CDR2 SMNVEV come from the germline V gene (reference sequence). For the CDR3, the DNA is TGTGCCAGCAGTTTCCTAGCGGGATGGGGCACAGATACGCAGTATTTT. It encodes CASSFLAGWGTDTQYF.

The V gene is TRBV6-6, the J gene TRBJ2-1; a weak D match, TRBD2 (6 bases). V was trimmed by 5 bases and J by 10 bases, leaving 12 bases between them. From germline, CDR1 is MNHNY and CDR2 SVGAGI (reference sequence). The CDR3 has 12 residues. CDR3 in amino acids: CASSLSGFEQFF. The DNA for the CDR3 is TGTGCCAGCAGTCTCAGCGGGTTCGAGCAGTTCTTC.

The chain uses TRBV30 and TRBJ1-2; 8 bases line up with TRBD1. Germline loops: CDR1 GTSNPN, CDR2 SVGIG (reference sequence). The CDR3 covers 14 residues. With V trimmed by 5 bases and J by 4 bases, 9 bases remained unmatched. CDR3 region: CAWGKDRVVYGYTF. CDR3 coding DNA: TGTGCCTGGGGGAAGGACAGGGTGGTCTATGGCTACACCTTC.